These 20 T cell receptor beta chains share one sample of origin, sequenced in a study of blood T cell repertoires in COVID-19. Sequencing was performed with immunoSEQ multiplex PCR; in TCRdb, only in-frame clones are kept and a portion is missing. The sample has 170,000 or so clones, 90% to 95% seen once. Sequencing was carried out using peripheral blood. Receptors were obtained from a man aged 50 or older with acute or convalescent COVID-19.

The rearrangement joins TRBV2 to TRBJ1-2; 8 bases are a match to TRBD1. The CDR3 is made up of 14 amino acids. Germline V gene data show CDR1 as SNHLY and CDR2 as FYNNEI. With 8 bases clipped from V and 4 bases from J, the junction kept 9 bases outside the gene matches. CDR3 DNA: TGTGCCAGCCGAGAAGGACAGGGAAGCTATGGCTACACCTTC. Protein sequence: CASREGQGSYGYTF.

This chain connects TRBV6-5 to TRBJ2-2; 9 bases match TRBD1. With 5 bases clipped from V and 5 bases from J, the junction kept 6 bases outside the gene matches. The CDR3 sequence is 15 residues long. Germline V gene lookup returns CDR1 MNHEY and CDR2 SVGAGI. The CDR3, as DNA: TGTGCCAGCAGTCACCCGGGACAGGGAACCGGGGAGCTGTTTTTT. Residues: CASSHPGQGTGELFF.

The V gene is TRBV2, the J gene TRBJ2-3; D is perhaps TRBD2 (6 bases). CDR1 SNHLY and CDR2 FYNNEI come from the germline V gene. The CDR3 runs to 14 residues. The germline V and J ends were trimmed by 4 bases and 4 bases, with 12 bases remaining between them. Here the CDR3 reads CASSVYGTSDTQYF. CDR3 coding DNA: TGTGCCAGCAGTGTGTATGGGACTTCAGATACGCAGTATTTT.

The V call is TRBV18, the J call TRBJ2-3, with 9 bases identical to TRBD2. V was pared by 3 bases and J by 3 bases, with 7 bases of the junction left unmatched. The CDR3 contains 16 residues. The germline gives CDR1 KGHSH, CDR2 LQKENI. CDR3 bases: TGTGCCAGCTCACCCGGCTTAGCGGGAGTTACAGATACGCAGTATTTT. Translated, it gives CASSPGLAGVTDTQYF.

The rearrangement uses TRBV27 and TRBJ1-6, with a possible D match to TRBD1 (6 bases). This CDR3 is built from 16 residues. V dropped 6 bases and J dropped 0 bases, with 12 bases sitting between them. The germline V gene has CDR1 MNHEY and CDR2 SMNVEV (reference sequence). CDR3 DNA sequence: TGTGCCAGCAGGATGGACAGTAGCTCCTATAATTCACCCCTCCACTTT. Amino acid sequence: CASRMDSSSYNSPLHF.

This clone was recorded only once. This rearrangement joins TRBV10-3 to TRBJ1-2; D unresolved. The germline V gene has CDR1 ENHRY and CDR2 SYGVKD. The V end lost 0 bases, the J end lost 2 bases, and 7 bases lay between the germline ends. The CDR3 contains 14 residues. In DNA, the CDR3 is TGTGCCATCAGTGAGTCACCAGAAAACTATGGCTACACCTTC. Encoded protein: CAISESPENYGYTF.

The chain combines TRBV28 with TRBJ2-6, with TRBD1 matching over 7 bases. Germline values: CDR1 MDHEN, CDR2 SYDVKM. The J segment lost 0 bases and the V segment lost 8 bases, leaving 10 bases of the junction unmatched. The CDR3 length is 17 residues. CDR3 nucleotide sequence: TGTGCCAGCGCTACAGGGGCTCCATTCTCTGGGGCCAACGTCCTGACTTTC. Its translation is CASATGAPFSGANVLTF.

J is TRBJ2-1 and V is TRBV4-2, with a tentative D call TRBD2 (6 bases). The CDR3 has 15 residues. With 6 bases removed from V and 7 bases from J, the gap between germline ends came to 19 bases. The germline gives CDR1 LGHNA, CDR2 YNFKEQ. The CDR3 here is CASRHIPGTWNEQFF. In DNA form, the CDR3 reads TGTGCCAGCAGACATATCCCCGGGACTTGGAATGAGCAGTTCTTC.

This chain joins TRBV3-1 (or the pseudogene TRBV3-2) and TRBJ1-5; D remains ambiguous. Germline assignment: CDR1 LGHDT and CDR2 YNNKEL (reference sequence). The V gene lost 0 bases and the J gene lost 5 bases, with 11 bases spanning the gap. The CDR3 extends over 15 amino acids. CDR3 DNA: TGTGCCAGCAGCCAAGAGGGCAGGAGGGATCAGCCCCAGCATTTT. Its protein product is CASSQEGRRDQPQHF.

The rearrangement uses TRBV20-1 and TRBJ2-5; 10 bases map to TRBD1. The CDR3 extends over 15 amino acids. J lost 5 bases, V lost 3 bases, and 9 bases had no gene match. The germline CDR1 and CDR2 sequences are DFQATT and SNEGSKA (reference sequence). CDR3 loop: CSASYRQGALETQYF. The CDR3 DNA reads as TGCAGTGCTAGTTATAGACAGGGGGCACTGGAGACCCAGTACTTC.

The V gene is TRBV5-1, the J gene TRBJ2-5, with TRBD1 matching 7 bases. Germline CDR1 and CDR2: SGHRS and YFSETQ. V lost 5 bases, J lost 5 bases, and 9 bases stayed unmatched. This CDR3 contains 14 residues. The CDR3 DNA sequence: TGCGCCAGCAGTGATCAGGGGGTGAGGGAGACCCAGTACTTC. Translated, it gives CASSDQGVRETQYF.

The rearrangement uses TRBV30 and TRBJ2-1; D is ambiguous. The CDR3 has 16 residues. The V end was cut by 4 bases, the J end by 2 bases, with 18 bases between. Germline CDR1 is GTSNPN and CDR2 is SVGIG (reference sequence). CDR3 residues: CAWTPGWAPTYNEQFF. The CDR3 region has the DNA TGTGCCTGGACCCCAGGTTGGGCCCCCACCTACAATGAGCAGTTCTTC.

V and J are TRBV5-1 and TRBJ1-2; tentatively, D is TRBD1 (5 bases). Germline-derived CDR1 and CDR2 are SGHRS and YFSETQ. The germline V and J ends were trimmed by 0 bases and 8 bases, with 17 bases remaining between them. This CDR3 has 15 amino acids. The CDR3 sequence: CASSLEPREEDGYTF. The CDR3 region has the DNA TGCGCCAGCAGCTTGGAGCCCAGGGAGGAGGACGGCTACACCTTC.

V gene TRBV28 combines with J gene TRBJ2-5; TRBD1 might be the D (6 bases). Germline CDR1 reads MDHEN; CDR2 reads SYDVKM. V dropped 8 bases and J dropped 0 bases, with 16 bases sitting between them. CDR3 length equals 15 residues. DNA of the CDR3: TGTGCCAGCCACCAGGGGACGGAGTACCAAGAGACCCAGTACTTC. This codes for CASHQGTEYQETQYF.

V is TRBV5-6 and J is TRBJ1-5, with no clear D. CDR3 size: 14 residues. The germline CDR1 and CDR2 sequences are SGHDT and YYEEEE. The V gene lost 1 base and the J gene lost 9 bases, with 14 bases spanning the gap. The CDR3 DNA is TGTGCCAGCAGCTTGTTGTCAGGTGGTACGCCCCAGCATTTT. Translation: CASSLLSGGTPQHF.

This clone was seen a single time. The rearrangement uses TRBV7-9 and TRBJ1-1, with D uncertain. V lost 4 bases, J lost 2 bases, and 8 bases lay in between. The CDR3 covers 13 residues. The germline V gene has CDR1 SEHNR and CDR2 FQNEAQ (reference sequence). The CDR3 nucleotides are TGTGCCAGCAGCTCAGATGTTAACACTGAAGCTTTCTTT. Its protein product is CASSSDVNTEAFF.

The genes are TRBV7-2 and TRBJ1-2, with D tentatively TRBD1 (5 bases). The CDR3 runs 16 residues. Germline V gene lookup returns CDR1 SGHTA and CDR2 FQGNSA. V gave up 0 bases and J gave up 1 base, with 12 bases separating them. The CDR3 loop is CASSLAGPGINYGYTF. The CDR3 coding sequence is TGTGCCAGCAGCTTAGCGGGGCCAGGGATTAACTATGGCTACACCTTC.

The rearrangement joins TRBV3-1 (or the pseudogene TRBV3-2) to TRBJ2-2; D unclear. The V gene's germline CDR1 is LGHDT and CDR2 YNNKEL (reference sequence). The CDR3 covers 14 residues. V lost 0 bases, J lost 4 bases, and 6 bases lay in between. The chain's CDR3 is CASSQDSITGELFF. Written as DNA, the CDR3 is TGTGCCAGCAGCCAAGACTCTATCACCGGGGAGCTGTTTTTT.

This clone came up once. This chain connects TRBV3-1 (or the pseudogene TRBV3-2) to TRBJ2-3; 7 bases map to TRBD1. The V gene's germline CDR1 is LGHDT and CDR2 YNNKEL (reference sequence). CDR3 size: 16 residues. V shed 4 bases, J shed 0 bases, and the junction held 7 bases outside the gene matches. The CDR3 region has the DNA TGTGCCAGCAGCCTAAGGACAGGCATTAGCACAGATACGCAGTATTTT. Encoded protein: CASSLRTGISTDTQYF.

V gene TRBV18 combines with J gene TRBJ2-1, with TRBD2 identical over 8 bases. The CDR3 consists of 16 residues. The V segment lost 4 bases and the J segment 7 bases; nucleotides outside the gene matches: 12. Per the germline V gene, CDR1 is KGHSH and CDR2 is LQKENI. CDR3 protein: CASSLAFGRGRNEQFF. In nucleotides, the CDR3 is TGTGCCAGCTCACTGGCCTTCGGGAGGGGGAGGAATGAGCAGTTCTTC.